The next 27 T cell receptor beta chains were all read from a single sample in a study of T cells in Graves' hyperthyroidism and ophthalmopathy. RNA transcripts gave rise to amplified TCR beta CDR3 regions. TCR CDR3 underwent first-round RT-PCR with the HTBI primer set. A single record per CDR3 protein comes from TCRdb applying MiXCR to the multiplex PCR reads. This sample has 550,000 to 600,000 distinct CDR3 sequences, with around 45% found just once. Sequencing was done on a sample of peripheral blood or thyroid tissue (not recorded which). All receptors derive from an adult woman with Graves' disease, either hyperthyroidism or ophthalmopathy (not recorded which).

This clonotype was counted many times. The chain is built from TRBV5-5 and TRBJ1-5; the D gene is possibly TRBD1 (5 bases). Germline CDR1 and CDR2: SGHKS and YYEKEE (reference sequence). CDR3 size: 14 residues. The ends were cut back, 4 bases at V and 4 bases at J, with 12 bases in the middle. The CDR3 nucleotides are TGTGCCAGCAGCCTGACAGAATTTAATCAGCCCCAGCATTTT. This gives the protein CASSLTEFNQPQHF.

This clonotype was counted ten times or more. V usage is TRBV6-2 or TRBV6-3 and J usage is TRBJ2-7; D may be TRBD2 (5 bases). This CDR3 is built from 14 residues. Germline lookup yields CDR1 MNHEY and CDR2 SVGEGT. Trimming took off 4 bases at V and 3 bases at J, with 13 bases between the two ends. The CDR3 nucleotides read TGTGCCAGCAGTTCCCGGACTGCGCGCTACGAGCAGTACTTC. Its protein is CASSSRTARYEQYF.

In its sample, this clonotype was seen a few times. The chain employs TRBV2 and TRBJ2-2; the D gene is possibly TRBD2 (7 bases). The V gene lost 6 bases and the J gene lost 6 bases, with 20 bases spanning the gap. The CDR3 covers 16 residues. Germline values: CDR1 SNHLY, CDR2 FYNNEI. The CDR3 coding sequence is TGTGCCAGCAGCCCGACGGGGGGCGCGACTGCCGGGGAGCTGTTTTTT. Protein: CASSPTGGATAGELFF.

V usage is TRBV7-9 and J usage is TRBJ2-7, with D possibly matching TRBD1 (7 bases). The germline V and J ends were trimmed by 5 bases and 7 bases, with 15 bases remaining between them. CDR1 is SEHNR and CDR2 is FQNEAQ in the germline V gene (reference sequence). CDR3 length equals 13 residues. The CDR3 nucleotides are TGTGCCAGCAGCGGACAGGAGGGTCTGGAGCAGTACTTC. It translates to CASSGQEGLEQYF.

This clonotype was recorded at least ten times. The rearrangement joins TRBV6-1 to TRBJ1-5; no definite D call. Germline values: CDR1 MNHNS, CDR2 SASEGT. The CDR3 totals 14 residues. Trimming removed 0 bases from V and 7 bases from J, with 10 bases in between. In nucleotides, the CDR3 is TGTGCCAGCAGTGAAGCGTGGAGTGGCCAGCCCCAGCATTTT. Its translation is CASSEAWSGQPQHF.

This clonotype has a handful of counts. The J gene is TRBJ1-5, the V gene TRBV5-1; D is unresolved. Germline V gene sequence: CDR1 SGHRS, CDR2 YFSETQ. The CDR3 length is 13 residues. V was pared by 2 bases and J by 5 bases, with 8 bases between. This chain's CDR3 is CASSLIRDQPQHF. CDR3 DNA: TGCGCCAGCAGCTTAATAAGGGATCAGCCCCAGCATTTT.

This clonotype was seen a few times. The chain links TRBV7-2 to TRBJ1-1, with 12 nucleotides matching TRBD1. Trimming cost V 6 bases and J 9 bases; bases outside gene matches: 5. Per germline, CDR1 SGHTA and CDR2 FQGNSA. The CDR3 is 13 residues long. CDR3 nucleotide sequence: TGTGCCAGCAGTCAGGGACAGGGGGCTCAAGCTTTCTTT. This translates into CASSQGQGAQAFF.

The chain couples TRBV20-1 to TRBJ2-7; a weak D match, TRBD1 (5 bases). Trimming stripped 1 base from V and 2 bases from J, with 12 bases between. The V gene's germline CDR1 is DFQATT and CDR2 SNEGSKA (reference sequence). This CDR3 has 14 amino acids. Here the CDR3 reads CSARAPTGTYEQYF. The CDR3 DNA sequence: TGCAGTGCTAGAGCCCCCACAGGAACCTACGAGCAGTACTTC.

This clonotype came up many times. The genes are TRBV19 and TRBJ1-1, with 9 bases that match TRBD1. Germline values: CDR1 LNHDA, CDR2 SQIVND (reference sequence). With V trimmed by 8 bases and J by 1 base, 2 bases remained unmatched. The CDR3 totals 13 residues. The DNA of the CDR3 is TGTGCCAGTGGGGACAGGGCGAACACTGAAGCTTTCTTT. It specifies CASGDRANTEAFF.

V and J are TRBV10-3 and TRBJ1-1, with 9 bases lining up with TRBD1. This CDR3 has 12 residues. The germline V gene has CDR1 ENHRY and CDR2 SYGVKD. The ends lost 11 bases at V and 2 bases at J; junction bases unmatched: 3. The CDR3 region is CAVGQGNTEAFF. As DNA, the CDR3 is TGTGCCGTGGGACAGGGAAACACTGAAGCTTTCTTT.

This clonotype was counted many times. The chain uses TRBV20-1 and TRBJ1-1; D remains unclear. This CDR3 spans 12 amino acids. Trimming took off 6 bases at V and 11 bases at J, with 19 bases between the two ends. Germline V CDR1 and CDR2: DFQATT, SNEGSKA (reference sequence). Here the CDR3 reads CSAQGNTIKAFF. In nucleotides, the CDR3 is TGCAGTGCCCAAGGAAATACAATCAAGGCTTTCTTT.

This clonotype was found many times. CDR3 sequence: CAISESSPGAGANVLTF. The CDR3 coding sequence is TGTGCCATCAGTGAGTCGTCGCCAGGGGCTGGGGCCAACGTCCTGACTTTC. The chain is built from TRBV10-3 and TRBJ2-6, with D possibly matching TRBD1 (6 bases). Trimming took 0 bases from V and 2 from J, leaving 11 bases between them. Germline V gene sequence: CDR1 ENHRY, CDR2 SYGVKD. The CDR3 is made up of 17 amino acids.

Here the CDR3 DNA reads TGTGCCAGCTCACCTCCGGGTGGGGATGAAAAACTGTTTTTT. Translating gives CASSPPGGDEKLFF. V and J are TRBV7-3 and TRBJ1-4; no firm D call. The germline CDR1 and CDR2 sequences are SGHTA and FQGTGA. This CDR3 comprises 14 residues. V was shortened by 8 bases and J by 6 bases, with 16 bases between the two germline ends.

V and J are TRBV7-9 and TRBJ1-5; 7 nucleotides match TRBD1. CDR3 size: 15 residues. Germline V gene sequence: CDR1 SEHNR, CDR2 FQNEAQ (reference sequence). Germline trimming cut 5 bases from V and 0 bases from J; bases unmatched to any gene: 4. In DNA form, the CDR3 reads TGTGCCAGCAGCACCTGGACAGGTAGCAATCAGCCCCAGCATTTT. Translation: CASSTWTGSNQPQHF.

The chain is built from TRBV7-8 and TRBJ1-1; D may be TRBD1 (6 bases). In germline, CDR1 is SGHVS, CDR2 FQNEAQ. The V gene lost 2 bases and the J gene lost 9 bases, with 13 bases spanning the gap. The CDR3 extends over 13 amino acids. The CDR3 bases are TGTGCCAGCAGCTTATGGCGGGGGGCTCAAGCTTTCTTT. Its protein is CASSLWRGAQAFF.

This clonotype appeared many times. The chain couples TRBV29-1 to TRBJ2-7; D uncertain. Germline V gene sequence: CDR1 SQVTM, CDR2 ANQGSEA. The CDR3 loop spans 12 amino acids. V lost 0 bases to trimming and J lost 6 bases, with 9 bases between them. The CDR3 nucleotides read TGCAGCGTTGAAGATAACGAGGCCGAGCAGTACTTC. Translated, it gives CSVEDNEAEQYF.

The sample holds a few counts of this clonotype. Compared with germline, one end of the junction differs, possibly owing to a read error. V and J are TRBV20-1 and TRBJ2-6, with D tentatively TRBD1 or TRBD2 (5 bases each). Germline V gene sequence: CDR1 DFQATT, CDR2 SNEGSKA (reference sequence). The CDR3 has 8 amino acids. CDR3 DNA sequence: TGCAGTGCTTACGGGGCTCAGTTC. Translation: CSAYGAQF.

The rearrangement links TRBV29-1 to TRBJ2-7; weak D call: TRBD1 (6 bases). Deletions cut 8 bases from V and 2 bases from J, with 16 bases between. Germline CDR1 reads SQVTM; CDR2 reads ANQGSEA. The CDR3 runs 13 residues. The CDR3 loop is CSWWGEGAYEQYF. The CDR3 DNA reads as TGCAGCTGGTGGGGCGAGGGGGCCTACGAGCAGTACTTC.

This clonotype was detected a few times. The chain uses TRBV20-1 and TRBJ2-5; 9 bases are a match to TRBD2. The germline V gene has CDR1 DFQATT and CDR2 SNEGSKA (reference sequence). The CDR3 spans 17 residues. The V and J ends lost 3 bases and 5 bases, in that order; junction bases with no gene match: 16. The CDR3 loop reads CSARPPWDSGRDETQYF. CDR3 nucleotides: TGCAGTGCTAGGCCCCCCTGGGATAGCGGGAGAGATGAGACCCAGTACTTC.

This clonotype was found many times. The chain is built from TRBV10-3 and TRBJ1-2; D remains ambiguous. Deletions cut 6 bases from V and 0 bases from J, with 8 bases between. The CDR3 has 13 amino acids. The germline gives CDR1 ENHRY, CDR2 SYGVKD. The CDR3 DNA follows: TGTGCCATCAGGGACGTAGCTAACTATGGCTACACCTTC. Residues: CAIRDVANYGYTF.

The chain is built from TRBV29-1 and TRBJ1-4; D is ambiguous. This CDR3 has 15 residues. With 6 bases removed from V and 3 bases from J, the gap between germline ends came to 17 bases. Germline CDR1 is SQVTM and CDR2 is ANQGSEA. CDR3 in DNA: TGCAGCGTAGGAGAGAAACACGCATCTAATGAAAAACTGTTTTTT. This sequence encodes CSVGEKHASNEKLFF.

This clonotype has more than one count but fewer than ten. The rearrangement uses TRBV9 and TRBJ2-1; possibly TRBD1 or TRBD2 for D (5 bases each). The CDR3 sequence is 15 residues long. The V and J ends lost 4 bases and 0 bases respectively, with 11 bases between them. Germline lookup yields CDR1 SGDLS and CDR2 YYNGEE. The CDR3 protein is CASSTWDLSYNEQFF. CDR3 sequence (DNA): TGTGCCAGCAGCACCTGGGACCTCTCCTACAATGAGCAGTTCTTC.

This sequence joins TRBV19 and TRBJ2-7; 9 bases fit TRBD1. The junction had 5 bases not matched to a gene; V was cut back by 6 bases and J by 5 bases. Germline lookup yields CDR1 LNHDA and CDR2 SQIVND (reference sequence). This CDR3 has 13 amino acids. In DNA form, the CDR3 reads TGTGCCAGTAGATCGGGACAGGGAAACGAGCAGTACTTC. This gives the protein CASRSGQGNEQYF.

This clonotype was seen ten or more times. This rearrangement joins TRBV19 to TRBJ1-5; D ambiguous. Germline V gene sequence: CDR1 LNHDA, CDR2 SQIVND (reference sequence). This CDR3 spans 13 amino acids. Trimming pared 7 bases from V and 5 bases from J, leaving 12 bases between. CDR3 sequence (DNA): TGTGCCAGTATTGGGAGGGATGATCAGCCCCAGCATTTT. Translating it yields CASIGRDDQPQHF. Combining the CDR3 with reference TRBV19 and TRBJ1-5 gives the whole variable domain DGGITQSPKYLFRKEGQNVTLSCEQNLNHDAMYWYRQDPGQGLRLIYYSQIVNDFQKGDIAEGYSVSREKKESFPLTVTSAQKNPTAFYLCASIGRDDQPQHFGDGTRLSIL.

The chain combines TRBV7-9 with TRBJ1-5; perhaps TRBD1 as D (5 bases). The V and J ends lost 1 base and 2 bases respectively, with 12 bases between them. The CDR3 sequence is 16 residues long. Germline V gene lookup returns CDR1 SEHNR and CDR2 FQNEAQ (reference sequence). CDR3 amino acids: CASSLVGTAGNQPQHF. The DNA for the CDR3 is TGTGCCAGCAGCTTAGTTGGGACGGCCGGCAATCAGCCCCAGCATTTT.

The chain couples TRBV2 to TRBJ2-2; weak D call: TRBD1 (6 bases). The germline V gene has CDR1 SNHLY and CDR2 FYNNEI. This CDR3 is built from 14 residues. V was shortened by 8 bases and J by 3 bases, with 13 bases between the two germline ends. The CDR3 here is CASLVAGDTGELFF. The CDR3 nucleotides read TGTGCCAGCTTGGTAGCAGGGGACACCGGGGAGCTGTTTTTT.

In its sample, this clonotype was seen once. This chain links TRBV20-1 with TRBJ2-7; 12 bases are a match to TRBD1. CDR3 length: 14 residues. In germline, CDR1 is DFQATT, CDR2 SNEGSKA (reference sequence). Trimming at V came to 5 bases and at J to 3 bases, leaving 5 bases not matched to a gene. CDR3 in amino acids: CSARDRGLYYEQYF. CDR3 nucleotide sequence: TGCAGTGCTCGGGACAGGGGGCTTTACTACGAGCAGTACTTC.